This TCR beta chain was recorded in a study of technical replicates of blood from a handful of donors. The CDR3 sequence is 15 residues long. Germline V CDR1 and CDR2: MNHNS, SASEGT. Trimming took off 2 bases at V and 0 bases at J, with 10 bases between the two ends. The method was immunoSEQ multiplex PCR; TCRdb's version includes in-frame clones alone and lacks a portion of them. The sample lists 60,000 to 95,000 clones, around 92% seen once, with 0.37% in the top ten. Sequenced material: T cells isolated from PBMCs. The receptor comes from a human donor in good health. Some clones in this sample may be carry-over from other donors' samples. The rearrangement joins TRBV6-1 to TRBJ1-1; D gene ambiguous. CDR3 residues: CASSEHRTMNTEAFF. CDR3 bases: TGTGCCAGCAGTGAACATAGAACCATGAACACTGAAGCTTTCTTT.